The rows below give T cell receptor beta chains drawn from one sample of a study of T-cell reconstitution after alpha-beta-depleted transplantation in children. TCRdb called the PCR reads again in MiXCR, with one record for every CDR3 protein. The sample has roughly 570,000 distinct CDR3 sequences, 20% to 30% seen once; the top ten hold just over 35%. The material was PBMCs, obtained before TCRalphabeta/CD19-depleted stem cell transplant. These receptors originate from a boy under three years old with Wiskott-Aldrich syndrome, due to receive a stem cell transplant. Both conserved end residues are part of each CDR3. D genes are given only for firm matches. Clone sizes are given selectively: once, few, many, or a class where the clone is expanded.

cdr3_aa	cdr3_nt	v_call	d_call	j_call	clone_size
CASRDLAGTGELFF	TGCGCCAGCAGGGACCTAGCGGGCACCGGGGAGCTGTTTTTT	TRBV5-1	TRBD2	TRBJ2-2	few
CASAFFGMGNTEAFF	TGTGCCAGCGCCTTTTTCGGGATGGGAAACACTGAAGCTTTCTTT	TRBV27	.	TRBJ1-1	.
CASSVGVGSSSYNEQFF	TGTGCCAGCAGCGTAGGGGTGGGGTCGAGCTCCTACAATGAGCAGTTCTTC	TRBV9	.	TRBJ2-1	.
CASTEGPGTDTQYF	TGTGCCAGCACGGAGGGCCCGGGCACAGATACGCAGTATTTT	TRBV27	.	TRBJ2-3	few
CSANLAGPKTQYF	TGCAGTGCAAATCTAGCGGGGCCTAAGACCCAGTACTTC	TRBV20-1	TRBD2	TRBJ2-5	.
CASSLRSSGNTIYF	TGTGCCAGCAGCCTCCGTAGCTCTGGAAACACCATATATTTT	TRBV9	.	TRBJ1-3	.
CASSPLAGPTDTQYF	TGCGCCAGCAGCCCCCTGGCAGGGCCCACAGATACGCAGTATTTT	TRBV5-1	.	TRBJ2-3	.
CASRQGLHQETQYF	TGTGCCAGCAGACAGGGGTTGCACCAAGAGACCCAGTACTTC	TRBV2	TRBD1	TRBJ2-5	few
CASSLDPSSYNEQFF	TGTGCCAGCAGCTTAGACCCTAGCTCCTACAATGAGCAGTTCTTC	TRBV7-6	.	TRBJ2-1	many
CASTGPNTDTQYF	TGTGCCAGTACAGGTCCTAACACAGATACGCAGTATTTT	TRBV19	.	TRBJ2-3	.
CATTALLAGSTGEIF	TGTGCCACCACTGCGTTACTAGCGGGAAGTACAGGGGAGATCTTC	TRBV24-1	TRBD2	TRBJ2-1	few
CASGLAGVNEQFF	TGTGCTTCAGGACTAGCGGGAGTTAACGAGCAGTTCTTC	TRBV12-5	TRBD2	TRBJ2-1	.
CSARNISDYEQYF	TGCAGTGCTAGAAACATTTCGGACTACGAGCAGTACTTC	TRBV20-1	.	TRBJ2-7	.
CSAETGALNYGYTF	TGCAGTGCTGAAACAGGGGCTCTCAACTATGGCTACACCTTC	TRBV20-1	TRBD1	TRBJ1-2	.
CASSFAGMSYEQYF	TGTGCCAGCAGCTTCGCAGGGATGTCCTACGAGCAGTACTTC	TRBV11-2	.	TRBJ2-7	few
CASSAGGANEQFF	TGTGCCAGCAGCGCGGGAGGTGCCAATGAGCAGTTCTTC	TRBV11-1	TRBD2	TRBJ2-1	.
CASTHNRDFRTYEQYF	TGTGCCAGCACCCACAACAGGGACTTCCGTACCTACGAGCAGTACTTC	TRBV5-6	.	TRBJ2-7	.
CASSLGQLVPGELFF	TGCGCCAGCAGCTTGGGACAGCTGGTTCCCGGGGAGCTGTTTTTT	TRBV5-1	.	TRBJ2-2	few
CASSWTGGISETQYF	TGTGCCAGCAGCTGGACAGGGGGCATCTCAGAGACCCAGTACTTC	TRBV7-2	TRBD1	TRBJ2-5	few
CATSDEFNYGYTF	TGTGCCACCAGTGATGAGTTTAACTATGGCTACACCTTC	TRBV24-1	.	TRBJ1-2	.
CASSQDPVAQRETQYF	TGTGCCAGCAGCCAAGATCCAGTAGCCCAGCGGGAGACCCAGTACTTC	TRBV4-2	.	TRBJ2-5	few
CASRSGGEKLFF	TGCGCCAGCAGGTCCGGGGGTGAAAAACTGTTTTTT	TRBV5-1	.	TRBJ1-4	.
CAWSATGGSNQPQHF	TGTGCCTGGAGTGCTACAGGGGGGAGCAATCAGCCCCAGCATTTT	TRBV30	TRBD1	TRBJ1-5	.
CSAKLAGYTGELFF	TGCAGTGCTAAGCTAGCGGGATACACCGGGGAGCTGTTTTTT	TRBV20-1	TRBD2	TRBJ2-2	.
CSASQGQYNQPQHF	TGCAGTGCTAGCCAGGGACAGTACAATCAGCCCCAGCATTTT	TRBV20-1	TRBD1	TRBJ1-5	few
CASGFSLGTGFNQPQHF	TGTGCTAGTGGTTTCTCCTTAGGGACAGGGTTCAATCAGCCCCAGCATTTT	TRBV12-5	TRBD1	TRBJ1-5	.
CAWSASSTQLYGYTF	TGTGCCTGGAGCGCGTCGTCAACCCAACTCTATGGCTACACCTTC	TRBV30	.	TRBJ1-2	.
CASSSGLAVSNEQFF	TGCGCCAGCAGCTCAGGACTAGCCGTCAGCAATGAGCAGTTCTTC	TRBV5-1	TRBD2	TRBJ2-1	few
CSASHRDRGSNEQFF	TGCAGTGCTAGTCACCGGGACAGGGGATCCAATGAGCAGTTCTTC	TRBV20-1	TRBD1	TRBJ2-1	.
CATSRWEPTKTDTQYF	TGTGCCACCAGTCGGTGGGAACCGACCAAGACAGATACGCAGTATTTT	TRBV3-1	.	TRBJ2-3	few
CASSQIDRLGTEAFF	TGTGCCAGCAGCCAGATAGACAGGCTGGGCACTGAAGCTTTCTTT	TRBV3-1	.	TRBJ1-1	.
CAISESLGLEAHEQFF	TGTGCCATCAGTGAGTCGTTGGGACTAGAGGCACATGAGCAGTTCTTC	TRBV10-3	TRBD2	TRBJ2-1	few
CAIRPRTGSYEQYF	TGTGCCATCAGGCCCCGGACAGGGTCGTACGAGCAGTACTTC	TRBV10-3	TRBD1	TRBJ2-7	.
CASSTGTSGPYEQYF	TGTGCCAGCAGCACGGGGACTAGCGGTCCCTACGAGCAGTACTTC	TRBV9	TRBD2	TRBJ2-7	many
CASSSPSGTSKEIQETQYF	TGTGCCAGCAGCTCTCCTTCCGGGACTAGTAAAGAAATCCAAGAGACCCAGTACTTC	TRBV11-2	TRBD2	TRBJ2-5	few
CASSSIRDSAYEQYF	TGTGCCAGCAGCTCCATCAGGGACTCGGCCTACGAGCAGTACTTC	TRBV7-9	.	TRBJ2-7	.
CASRLADGTSGPSEFF	TGCGCCAGCAGACTGGCTGACGGGACTAGCGGGCCTTCGGAGTTCTTC	TRBV5-1	TRBD2	TRBJ2-1	.
CASSISGTSGTTQYF	TGTGCCAGCAGCATCTCAGGGACTAGCGGTACTACCCAGTACTTC	TRBV6-1	TRBD2	TRBJ2-5	.
CASSGGEETQYF	TGTGCCAGCAGTGGCGGGGAAGAGACCCAGTACTTC	TRBV6-6	.	TRBJ2-5	.
CASSVGGRLGDTEAFF	TGCGCCAGCAGCGTTGGGGGAAGACTGGGCGACACTGAAGCTTTCTTT	TRBV5-1	.	TRBJ1-1	.
CASSKRTGVGADTQYF	TGTGCCAGCAGCAAGAGAACAGGGGTCGGTGCAGATACGCAGTATTTT	TRBV7-8	TRBD1	TRBJ2-3	many
CASSRTGTSGTRPYNEQFF	TGTGCCAGCAGCAGGACCGGGACTAGCGGGACCCGTCCCTACAATGAGCAGTTCTTC	TRBV27	TRBD2	TRBJ2-1	.
CASSIAPGTGGYGYTF	TGCGCCAGCAGCATTGCCCCCGGGACAGGGGGCTATGGCTACACCTTC	TRBV5-1	TRBD1	TRBJ1-2	.
CASSLAPSPDSGSNYGYTF	TGCGCCAGCAGCTTGGCACCCAGCCCGGACAGTGGATCTAACTATGGCTACACCTTC	TRBV5-1	.	TRBJ1-2	.
CSARDLWKDYGYTF	TGCAGTGCTAGAGATCTGTGGAAGGACTATGGCTACACCTTC	TRBV20-1	.	TRBJ1-2	.
CASSFRDRVFDEQYF	TGTGCCAGCAGTTTCAGGGACAGGGTCTTCGACGAGCAGTACTTC	TRBV2	TRBD1	TRBJ2-7	.
CASSPSETGRDEQFF	TGTGCCAGCAGCCCCTCGGAGACAGGGAGGGATGAGCAGTTCTTC	TRBV7-2	.	TRBJ2-1	.
CASSERGQGLSTQHF	TGTGCCAGCAGTGAACGGGGACAGGGGCTAAGTACCCAGCATTTT	TRBV6-1	TRBD1	TRBJ1-5	few
CSVVGDLGGYEQFF	TGCAGCGTTGTGGGGGACTTGGGAGGATATGAGCAGTTCTTC	TRBV29-1	.	TRBJ2-1	.
CSVEVVRGEQFF	TGCAGCGTTGAAGTTGTCAGGGGTGAGCAGTTCTTC	TRBV29-1	.	TRBJ2-1	.
CASSERDRVNTEAFF	TGTGCCAGCAGCGAAAGGGACAGGGTGAACACTGAAGCTTTCTTT	TRBV11-1	TRBD1	TRBJ1-1	.
CSATDGSNEKLFF	TGCAGTGCTACGGACGGATCTAATGAAAAACTGTTTTTT	TRBV20-1	.	TRBJ1-4	.
CASSVTADRGAHNPQYF	TGTGCCAGCAGTGTTACCGCGGACAGGGGGGCTCACAATCCCCAGTATTTT	TRBV12-3/TRBV12-4	TRBD1	TRBJ2-3	.
CASAQREGVYEQYF	TGTGCCAGCGCACAGCGGGAGGGTGTCTACGAGCAGTACTTC	TRBV7-9	TRBD2	TRBJ2-7	.
CAISEGVDTEAFF	TGTGCCATCAGTGAGGGTGTCGACACTGAAGCTTTCTTT	TRBV10-3	.	TRBJ1-1	few
CSASRRTGASYEQYF	TGCAGTGCTAGCCGGAGGACAGGGGCTTCCTACGAGCAGTACTTC	TRBV20-1	TRBD1	TRBJ2-7	.
CASSRGTAENTEAFF	TGCGCCAGCAGTCGGGGGACAGCGGAGAACACTGAAGCTTTCTTT	TRBV5-1	TRBD1	TRBJ1-1	few